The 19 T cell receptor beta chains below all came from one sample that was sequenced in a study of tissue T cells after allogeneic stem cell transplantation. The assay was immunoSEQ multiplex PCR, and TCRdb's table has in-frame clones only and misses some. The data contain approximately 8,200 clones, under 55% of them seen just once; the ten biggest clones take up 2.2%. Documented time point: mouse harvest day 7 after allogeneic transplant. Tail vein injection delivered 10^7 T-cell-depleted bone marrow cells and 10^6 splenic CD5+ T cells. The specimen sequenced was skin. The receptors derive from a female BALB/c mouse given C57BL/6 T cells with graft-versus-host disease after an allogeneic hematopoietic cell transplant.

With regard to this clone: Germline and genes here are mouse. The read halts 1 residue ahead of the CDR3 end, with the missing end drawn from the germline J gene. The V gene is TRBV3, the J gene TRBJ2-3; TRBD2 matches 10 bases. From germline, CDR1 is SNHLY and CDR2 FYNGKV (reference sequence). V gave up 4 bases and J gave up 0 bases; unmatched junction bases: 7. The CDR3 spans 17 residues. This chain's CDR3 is CASSSGLGASSAETLYF. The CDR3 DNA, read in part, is TGTGCCAGCAGCTCCGGACTGGGGGCGTCTAGTGCAGAAACGCTGTAT.

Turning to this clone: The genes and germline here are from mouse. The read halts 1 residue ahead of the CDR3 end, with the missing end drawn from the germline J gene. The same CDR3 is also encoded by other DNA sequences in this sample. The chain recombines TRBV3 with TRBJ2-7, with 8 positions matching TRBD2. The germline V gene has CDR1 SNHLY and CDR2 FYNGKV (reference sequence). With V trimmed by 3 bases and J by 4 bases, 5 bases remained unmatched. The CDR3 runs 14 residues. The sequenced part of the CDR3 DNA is TGTGCCAGCAGCTTGGGGGGGCAAGGGTATGAACAGTAC. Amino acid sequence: CASSLGGQGYEQY. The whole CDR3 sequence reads CASSLGGQGYEQYF.

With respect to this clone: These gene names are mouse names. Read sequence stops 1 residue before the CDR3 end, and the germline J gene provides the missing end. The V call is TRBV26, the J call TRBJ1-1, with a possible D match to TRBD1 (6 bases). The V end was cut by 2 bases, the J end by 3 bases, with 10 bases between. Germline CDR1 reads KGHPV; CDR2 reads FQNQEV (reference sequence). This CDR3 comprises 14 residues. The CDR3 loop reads CASSLGQWDTEVFF. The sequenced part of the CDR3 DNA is TGTGCCAGCAGTCTGGGACAGTGGGACACAGAAGTCTTC.

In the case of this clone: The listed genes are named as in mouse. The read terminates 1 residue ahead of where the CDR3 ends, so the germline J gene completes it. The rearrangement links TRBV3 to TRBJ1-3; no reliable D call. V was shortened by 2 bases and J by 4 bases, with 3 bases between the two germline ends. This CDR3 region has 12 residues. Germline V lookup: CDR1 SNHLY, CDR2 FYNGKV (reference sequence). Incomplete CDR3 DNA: TGTGCCAGCAGCTTACCCGGAAATACGCTCTAT. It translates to CASSLPGNTLY. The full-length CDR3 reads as CASSLPGNTLYF.

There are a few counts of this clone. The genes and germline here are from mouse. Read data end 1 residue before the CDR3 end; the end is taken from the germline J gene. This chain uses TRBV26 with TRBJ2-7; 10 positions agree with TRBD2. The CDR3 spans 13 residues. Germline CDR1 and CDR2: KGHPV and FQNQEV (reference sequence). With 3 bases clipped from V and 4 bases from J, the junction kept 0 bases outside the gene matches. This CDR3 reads CASSLLGGYEQYF. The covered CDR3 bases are TGTGCCAGCAGTCTACTGGGGGGGTATGAACAGTAC.

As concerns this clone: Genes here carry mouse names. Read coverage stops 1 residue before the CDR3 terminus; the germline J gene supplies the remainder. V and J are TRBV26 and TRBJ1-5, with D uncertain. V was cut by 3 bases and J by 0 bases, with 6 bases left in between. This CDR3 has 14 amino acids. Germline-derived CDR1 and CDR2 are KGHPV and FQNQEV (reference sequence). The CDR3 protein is CASSLAHNNQAPLF. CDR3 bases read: TGTGCCAGCAGTCTTGCACATAACAACCAGGCTCCGCTT.

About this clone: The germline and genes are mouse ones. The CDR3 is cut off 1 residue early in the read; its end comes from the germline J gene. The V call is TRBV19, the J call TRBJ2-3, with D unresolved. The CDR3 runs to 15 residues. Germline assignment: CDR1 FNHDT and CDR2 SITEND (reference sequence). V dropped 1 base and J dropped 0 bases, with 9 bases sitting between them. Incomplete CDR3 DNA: TGTGCCAGCAGTATATACAACCCTAGTGCAGAAACGCTGTAT. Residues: CASSIYNPSAETLY. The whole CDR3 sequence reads CASSIYNPSAETLYF.

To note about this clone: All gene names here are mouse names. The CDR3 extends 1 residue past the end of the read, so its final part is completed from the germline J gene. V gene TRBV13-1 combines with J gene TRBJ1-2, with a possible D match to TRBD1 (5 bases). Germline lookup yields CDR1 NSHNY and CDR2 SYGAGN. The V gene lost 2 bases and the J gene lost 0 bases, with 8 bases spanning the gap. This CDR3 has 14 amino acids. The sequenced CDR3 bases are TGTGCCAGCAGTGAGGGGGGGGCAAACTCCGACTACACC. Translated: CASSEGGANSDYT. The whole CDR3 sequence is CASSEGGANSDYTF.

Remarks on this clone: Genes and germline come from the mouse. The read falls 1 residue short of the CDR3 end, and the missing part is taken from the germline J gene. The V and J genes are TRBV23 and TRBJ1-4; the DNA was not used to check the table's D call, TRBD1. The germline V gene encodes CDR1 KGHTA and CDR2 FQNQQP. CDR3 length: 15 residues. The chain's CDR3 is CSSSQSYRSNERLFF. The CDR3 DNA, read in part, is TGCTCCAGCAGTCAATCTTACAGATCCAACGAAAGATTATTT.

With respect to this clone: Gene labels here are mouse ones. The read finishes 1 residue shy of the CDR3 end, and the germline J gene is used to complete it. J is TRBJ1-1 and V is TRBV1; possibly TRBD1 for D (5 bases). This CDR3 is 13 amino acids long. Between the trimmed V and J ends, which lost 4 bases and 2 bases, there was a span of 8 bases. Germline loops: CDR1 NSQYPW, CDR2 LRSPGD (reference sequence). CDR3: CTCSVTANTEVFF. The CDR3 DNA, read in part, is TGCACCTGCAGTGTGACAGCTAACACAGAAGTCTTC.

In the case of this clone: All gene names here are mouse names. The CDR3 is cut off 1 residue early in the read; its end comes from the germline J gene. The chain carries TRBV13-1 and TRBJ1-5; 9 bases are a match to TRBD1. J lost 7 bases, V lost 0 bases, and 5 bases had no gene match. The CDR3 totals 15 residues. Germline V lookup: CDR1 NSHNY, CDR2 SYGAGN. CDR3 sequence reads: CASSDAGTGYQAPLF. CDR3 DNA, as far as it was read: TGTGCCAGCAGTGATGCCGGGACAGGGTATCAGGCTCCGCTT.

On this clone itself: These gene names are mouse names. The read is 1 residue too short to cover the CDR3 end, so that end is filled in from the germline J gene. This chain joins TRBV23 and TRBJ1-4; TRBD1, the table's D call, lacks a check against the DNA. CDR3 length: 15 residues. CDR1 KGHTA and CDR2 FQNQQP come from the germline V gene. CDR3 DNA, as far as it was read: TGCTCCAGCAGTCAATCATCAGGGTCCAACGAAAGATTATTT. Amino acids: CSSSQSSGSNERLF. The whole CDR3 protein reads CSSSQSSGSNERLFF.

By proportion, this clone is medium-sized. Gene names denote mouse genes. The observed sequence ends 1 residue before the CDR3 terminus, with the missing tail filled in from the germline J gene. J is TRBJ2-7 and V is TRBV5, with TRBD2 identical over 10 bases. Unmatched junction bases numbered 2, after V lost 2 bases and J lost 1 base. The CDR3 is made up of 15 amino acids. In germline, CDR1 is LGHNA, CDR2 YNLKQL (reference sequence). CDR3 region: CASSQWTGGSYEQYF. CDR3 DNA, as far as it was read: TGTGCCAGCAGCCAATGGACTGGGGGATCCTATGAACAGTAC.

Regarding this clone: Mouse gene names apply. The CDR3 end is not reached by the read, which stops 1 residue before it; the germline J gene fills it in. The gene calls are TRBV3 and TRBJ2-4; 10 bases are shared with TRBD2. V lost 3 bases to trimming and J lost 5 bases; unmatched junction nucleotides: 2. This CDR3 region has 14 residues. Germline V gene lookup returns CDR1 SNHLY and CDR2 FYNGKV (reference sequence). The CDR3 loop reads CASSFGTGVNTLYF. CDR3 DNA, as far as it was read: TGTGCCAGCAGCTTCGGGACTGGGGTAAACACCTTGTAC.

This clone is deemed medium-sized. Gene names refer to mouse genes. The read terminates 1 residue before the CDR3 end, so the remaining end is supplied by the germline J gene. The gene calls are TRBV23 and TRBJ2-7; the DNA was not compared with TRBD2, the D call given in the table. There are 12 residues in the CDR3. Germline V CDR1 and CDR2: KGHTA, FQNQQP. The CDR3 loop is CSSSQFGDEQYF. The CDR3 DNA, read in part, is TGCTCCAGCAGTCAATTTGGGGATGAACAGTAC.

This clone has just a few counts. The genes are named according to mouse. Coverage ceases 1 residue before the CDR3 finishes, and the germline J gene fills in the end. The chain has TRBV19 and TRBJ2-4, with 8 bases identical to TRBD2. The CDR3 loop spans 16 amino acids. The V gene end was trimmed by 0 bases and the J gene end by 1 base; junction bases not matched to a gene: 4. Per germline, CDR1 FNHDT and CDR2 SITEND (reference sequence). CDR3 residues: CASSIGWGAGQNTLYF. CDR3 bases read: TGTGCCAGCAGTATAGGCTGGGGGGCTGGTCAAAACACCTTGTAC. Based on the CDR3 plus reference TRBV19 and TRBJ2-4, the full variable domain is GGIITQTPKFLIGQEGQKLTLKCQQNFNHDTMYWYRQDSGKGLRLIYYSITENDLQKGDLSEGYDASREKKSSFSLTVTSAQKNEMAVFLCASSIGWGAGQNTLYFGAGTRLSVL.

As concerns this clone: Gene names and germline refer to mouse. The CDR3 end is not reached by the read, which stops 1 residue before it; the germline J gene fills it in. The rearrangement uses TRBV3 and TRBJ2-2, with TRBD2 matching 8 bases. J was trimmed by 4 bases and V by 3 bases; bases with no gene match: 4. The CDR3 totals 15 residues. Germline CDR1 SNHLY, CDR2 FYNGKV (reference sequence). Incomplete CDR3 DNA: TGTGCCAGCAGCTTGGGGGGGCGGAGCACCGGGCAGCTCTAC. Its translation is CASSLGGRSTGQLY. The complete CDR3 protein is CASSLGGRSTGQLYF.

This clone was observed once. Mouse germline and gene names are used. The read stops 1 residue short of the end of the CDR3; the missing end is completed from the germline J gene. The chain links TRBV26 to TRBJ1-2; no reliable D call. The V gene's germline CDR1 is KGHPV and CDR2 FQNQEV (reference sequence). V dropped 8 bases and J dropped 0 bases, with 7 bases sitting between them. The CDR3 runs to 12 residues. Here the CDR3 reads CASGRSNSDYTF. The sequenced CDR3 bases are TGTGCCAGCGGACGGTCAAACTCCGACTACACC.

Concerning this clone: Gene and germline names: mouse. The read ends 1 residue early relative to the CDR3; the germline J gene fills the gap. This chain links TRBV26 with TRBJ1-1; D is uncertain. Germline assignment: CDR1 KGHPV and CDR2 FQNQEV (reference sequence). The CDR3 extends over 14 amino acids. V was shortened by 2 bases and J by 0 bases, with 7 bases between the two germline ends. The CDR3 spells CASSLVQANTEVFF. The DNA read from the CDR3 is TGTGCCAGCAGTCTGGTACAAGCAAACACAGAAGTCTTC. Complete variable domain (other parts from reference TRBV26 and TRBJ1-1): NSKVIQTPRYLVKGQGQKAKMRCIPEKGHPVVFWYQQNKNNEFKFLINFQNQEVLQQIDMTEKRFSAECPSNSPCSLEIQSSEAGDSALYLCASSLVQANTEVFFGKGTRLTVV.